The present entry profiles one T cell receptor (beta chain) with its context. What it recognizes is unknown. These data are taken from a study of cytomegalovirus exposure and HLA in healthy donors. Findings of the study overall: Reports indicated that the classifier achieved high specificity and sensitivity in diagnosing cytomegalovirus status. Later, an analysis found that TCR clusters from the first cohort tended to co-occur in the 130 or so validation repertoires.

Germline loops: CDR1 LNHDA, CDR2 SQIVND (reference sequence). The V segment lost 6 bases and the J segment 6 bases; nucleotides outside the gene matches: 8. CDR3 length equals 14 residues. Data came from immunoSEQ multiplex PCR; TCRdb stores just in-frame clones and leaves some out. The sample contains more than 90,000 clones, about 82% of which appear only once. The donors were part of the validation cohort of 95 to 150 subjects. That cohort was separate from the first cohort, which comprised 500 to 700 subjects. Sequenced: PBMCs. The genes are TRBV19 and TRBJ1-5; 7 positions match TRBD1. The sequence was obtained from a man aged 18 to 30 in good health and CMV-seronegative. This CDR3 reads CASSVTGLGQPQHF. The CDR3 DNA follows: TGTGCCAGTAGCGTGACAGGGTTGGGTCAGCCCCAGCATTTT.